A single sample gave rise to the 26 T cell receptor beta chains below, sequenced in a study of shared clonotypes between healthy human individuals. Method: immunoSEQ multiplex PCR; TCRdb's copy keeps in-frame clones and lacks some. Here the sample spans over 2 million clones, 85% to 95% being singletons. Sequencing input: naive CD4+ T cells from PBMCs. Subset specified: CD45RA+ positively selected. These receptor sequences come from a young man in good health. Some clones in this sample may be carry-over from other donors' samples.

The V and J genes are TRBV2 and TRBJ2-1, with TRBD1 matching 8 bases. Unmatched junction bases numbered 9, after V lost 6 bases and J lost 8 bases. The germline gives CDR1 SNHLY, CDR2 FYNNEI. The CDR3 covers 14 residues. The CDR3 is CASRRQGSRDEQFF. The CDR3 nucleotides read TGTGCCAGCAGGAGACAGGGGTCTAGGGATGAGCAGTTCTTC.

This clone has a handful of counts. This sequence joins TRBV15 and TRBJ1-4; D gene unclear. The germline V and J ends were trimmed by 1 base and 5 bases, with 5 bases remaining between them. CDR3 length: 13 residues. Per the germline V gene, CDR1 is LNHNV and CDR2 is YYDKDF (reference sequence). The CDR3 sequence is CATSRAGNEKLFF. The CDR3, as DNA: TGTGCCACCAGCAGAGCCGGAAATGAAAAACTGTTTTTT.

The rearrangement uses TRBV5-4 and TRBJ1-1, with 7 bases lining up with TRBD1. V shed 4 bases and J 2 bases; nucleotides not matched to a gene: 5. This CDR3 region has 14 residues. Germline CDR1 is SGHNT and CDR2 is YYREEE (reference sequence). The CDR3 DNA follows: TGTGCCAGCAGCCCGGGACAGATCAACACTGAAGCTTTCTTT. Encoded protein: CASSPGQINTEAFF. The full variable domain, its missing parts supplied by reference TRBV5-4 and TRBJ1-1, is ETGVTQSPTHLIKTRGQQVTLRCSSQSGHNTVSWYQQALGQGPQFIFQYYREEENGRGNFPPRFSGLQFPNYSSELNVNALELDDSALYLCASSPGQINTEAFFGQGTRLTVV.

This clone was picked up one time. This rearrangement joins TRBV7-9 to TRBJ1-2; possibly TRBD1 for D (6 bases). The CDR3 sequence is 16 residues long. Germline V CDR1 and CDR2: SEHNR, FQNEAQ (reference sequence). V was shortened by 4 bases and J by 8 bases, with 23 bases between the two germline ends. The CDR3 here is CASSSIAITGSSGYTF. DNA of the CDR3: TGTGCCAGCAGCTCAATTGCGATAACAGGGAGTAGCGGCTACACCTTC.

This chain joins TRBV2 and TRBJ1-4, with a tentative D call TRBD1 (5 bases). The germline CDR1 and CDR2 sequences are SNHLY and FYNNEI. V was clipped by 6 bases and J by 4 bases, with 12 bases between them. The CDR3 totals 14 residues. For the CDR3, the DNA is TGTGCCAGCAGGGCAACAGGCAATAATGAAAAACTGTTTTTT. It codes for CASRATGNNEKLFF. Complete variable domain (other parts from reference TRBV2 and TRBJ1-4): EPEVTQTPSHQVTQMGQEVILRCVPISNHLYFYWYRQILGQKVEFLVSFYNNEISEKSEIFDDQFSVERPDGSNFTLKIRSTKLEDSAMYFCASRATGNNEKLFFGSGTQLSVL.

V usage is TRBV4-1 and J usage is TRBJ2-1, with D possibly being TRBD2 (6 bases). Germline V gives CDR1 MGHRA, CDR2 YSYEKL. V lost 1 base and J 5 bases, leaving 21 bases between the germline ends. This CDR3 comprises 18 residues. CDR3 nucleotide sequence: TGCGCCAGCAGCCAAGTTGGCAGGGTTCTAGCGAAAAACAATGAGCAGTTCTTC. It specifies CASSQVGRVLAKNNEQFF.

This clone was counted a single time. CDR3 nucleotide sequence: TGTGCCAGTACGGGACAGGCGAACTATGGCTACACCTTC. It is translated as CASTGQANYGYTF. The rearrangement links TRBV19 to TRBJ1-2; 8 bases fit TRBD1. V trimming: 7 bases; J trimming: 2 bases; junction bases outside the gene matches: 3. CDR3 length equals 13 residues. Germline-derived CDR1 and CDR2 are LNHDA and SQIVND (reference sequence).

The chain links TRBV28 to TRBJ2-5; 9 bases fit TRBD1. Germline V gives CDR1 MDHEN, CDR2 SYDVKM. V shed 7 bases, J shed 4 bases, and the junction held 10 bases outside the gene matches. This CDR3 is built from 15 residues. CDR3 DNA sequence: TGTGCCAGCATTAGCCGGACAGGGGCGTCAGAGACCCAGTACTTC. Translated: CASISRTGASETQYF.

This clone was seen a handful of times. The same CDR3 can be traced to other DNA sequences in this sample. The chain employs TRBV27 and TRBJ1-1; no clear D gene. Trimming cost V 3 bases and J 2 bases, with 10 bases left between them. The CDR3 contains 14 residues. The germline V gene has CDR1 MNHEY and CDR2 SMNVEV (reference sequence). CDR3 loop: CASSFDRVNTEAFF. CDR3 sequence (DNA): TGTGCCAGCAGTTTTGACCGAGTAAACACTGAAGCTTTCTTT.

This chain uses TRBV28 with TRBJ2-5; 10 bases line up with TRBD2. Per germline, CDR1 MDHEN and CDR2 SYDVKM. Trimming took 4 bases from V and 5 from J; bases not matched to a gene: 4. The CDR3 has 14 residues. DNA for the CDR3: TGTGCCAGCAGTTCCCTAGCGGGAGTGGAGACCCAGTACTTC. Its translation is CASSSLAGVETQYF. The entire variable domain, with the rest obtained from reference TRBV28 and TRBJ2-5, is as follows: DVKVTQSSRYLVKRTGEKVFLECVQDMDHENMFWYRQDPGLGLRLIYFSYDVKMKEKGDIPEGYSVSREKKERFSLILESASTNQTSMYLCASSSLAGVETQYFGPGTRLLVL.

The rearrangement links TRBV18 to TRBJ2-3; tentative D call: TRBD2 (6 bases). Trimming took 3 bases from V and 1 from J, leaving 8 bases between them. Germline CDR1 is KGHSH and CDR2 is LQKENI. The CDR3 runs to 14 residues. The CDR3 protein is CASSPWGGTDTQYF. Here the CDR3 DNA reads TGTGCCAGCTCACCTTGGGGGGGCACAGATACGCAGTATTTT. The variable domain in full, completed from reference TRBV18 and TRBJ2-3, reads NAGVMQNPRHLVRRRGQEARLRCSPMKGHSHVYWYRQLPEEGLKFMVYLQKENIIDESGMPKERFSAEFPKEGPSILRIQQVVRGDSAAYFCASSPWGGTDTQYFGPGTRLTVL.

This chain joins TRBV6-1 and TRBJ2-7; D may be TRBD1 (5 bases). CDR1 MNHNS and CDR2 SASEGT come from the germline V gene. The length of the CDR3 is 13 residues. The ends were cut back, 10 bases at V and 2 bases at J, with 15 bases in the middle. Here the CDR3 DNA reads TGTGCCATCTCAGGGTTCCCCCCCTACGAGCAGTACTTC. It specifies CAISGFPPYEQYF.

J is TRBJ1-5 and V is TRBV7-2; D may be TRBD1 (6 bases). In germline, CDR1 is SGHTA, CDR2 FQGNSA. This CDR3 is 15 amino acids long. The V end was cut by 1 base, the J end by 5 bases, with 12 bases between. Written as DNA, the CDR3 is TGTGCCAGCAGCTTAGTCTCGGACAGCTATCAGCCCCAGCATTTT. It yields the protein CASSLVSDSYQPQHF.

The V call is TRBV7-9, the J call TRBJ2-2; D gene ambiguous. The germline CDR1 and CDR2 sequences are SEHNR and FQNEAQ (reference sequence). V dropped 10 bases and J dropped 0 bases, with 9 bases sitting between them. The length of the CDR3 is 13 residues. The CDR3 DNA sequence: TGTGCCAACACCTCAACGAACACCGGGGAGCTGTTTTTT. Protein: CANTSTNTGELFF.

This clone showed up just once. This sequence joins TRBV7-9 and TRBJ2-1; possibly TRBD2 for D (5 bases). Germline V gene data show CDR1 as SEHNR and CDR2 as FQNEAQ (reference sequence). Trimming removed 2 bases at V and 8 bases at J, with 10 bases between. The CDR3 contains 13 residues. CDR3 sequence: CASSLRDWDEQFF. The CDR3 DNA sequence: TGTGCCAGCAGCTTACGGGATTGGGATGAGCAGTTCTTC.

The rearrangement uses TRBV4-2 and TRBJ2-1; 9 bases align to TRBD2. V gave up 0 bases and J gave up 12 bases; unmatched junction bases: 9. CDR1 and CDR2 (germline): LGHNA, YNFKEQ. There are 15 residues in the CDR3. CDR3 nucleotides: TGTGCCAGCAGCCAAGATCCACTAGCGGGTACTTGGCAGTTCTTC. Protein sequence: CASSQDPLAGTWQFF.

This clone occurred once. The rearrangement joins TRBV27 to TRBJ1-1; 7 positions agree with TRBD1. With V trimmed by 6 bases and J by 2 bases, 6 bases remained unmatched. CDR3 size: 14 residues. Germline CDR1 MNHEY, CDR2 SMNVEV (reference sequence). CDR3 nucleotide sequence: TGTGCCAGCAGATACAGGGGCACCAACACTGAAGCTTTCTTT. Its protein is CASRYRGTNTEAFF.

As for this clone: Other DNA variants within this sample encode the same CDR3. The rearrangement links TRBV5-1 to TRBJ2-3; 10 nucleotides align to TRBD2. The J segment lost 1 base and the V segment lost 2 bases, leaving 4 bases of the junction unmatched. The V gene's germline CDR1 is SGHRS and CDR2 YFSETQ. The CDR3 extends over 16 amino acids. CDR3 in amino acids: CASSLAGGPGTDTQYF. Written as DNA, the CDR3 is TGCGCCAGCAGCTTAGCGGGAGGGCCGGGCACAGATACGCAGTATTTT.

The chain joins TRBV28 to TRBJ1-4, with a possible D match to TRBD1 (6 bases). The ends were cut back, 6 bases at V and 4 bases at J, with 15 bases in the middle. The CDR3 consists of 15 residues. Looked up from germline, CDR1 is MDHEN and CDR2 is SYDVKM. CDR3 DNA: TGTGCCAGCAGCCTAGGGGGGGCCCGTAATGAAAAACTGTTTTTT. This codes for CASSLGGARNEKLFF.

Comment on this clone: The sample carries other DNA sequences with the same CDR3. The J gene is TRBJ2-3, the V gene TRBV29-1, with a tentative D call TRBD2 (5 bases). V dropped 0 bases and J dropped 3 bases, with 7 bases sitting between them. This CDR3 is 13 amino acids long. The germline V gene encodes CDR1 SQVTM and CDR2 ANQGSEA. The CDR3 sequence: CSVEDPGTDTQYF. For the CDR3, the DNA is TGCAGCGTTGAAGATCCGGGGACAGATACGCAGTATTTT.

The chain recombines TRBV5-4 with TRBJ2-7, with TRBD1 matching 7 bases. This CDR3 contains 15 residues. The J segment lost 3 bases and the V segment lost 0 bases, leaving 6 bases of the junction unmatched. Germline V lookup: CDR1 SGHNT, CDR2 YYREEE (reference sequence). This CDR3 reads CASSLGSWDSYEQYF. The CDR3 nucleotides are TGTGCCAGCAGCTTGGGGTCTTGGGACAGCTACGAGCAGTACTTC. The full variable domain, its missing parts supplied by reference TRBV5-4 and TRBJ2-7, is ETGVTQSPTHLIKTRGQQVTLRCSSQSGHNTVSWYQQALGQGPQFIFQYYREEENGRGNFPPRFSGLQFPNYSSELNVNALELDDSALYLCASSLGSWDSYEQYFGPGTRLTVT.

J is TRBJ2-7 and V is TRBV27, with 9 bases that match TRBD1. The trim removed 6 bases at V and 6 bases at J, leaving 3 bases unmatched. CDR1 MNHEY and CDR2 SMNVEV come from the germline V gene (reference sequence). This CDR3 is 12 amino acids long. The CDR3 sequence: CASSRTGAEQYF. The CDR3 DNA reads TGTGCCAGCAGCCGGACAGGGGCCGAGCAGTACTTC.

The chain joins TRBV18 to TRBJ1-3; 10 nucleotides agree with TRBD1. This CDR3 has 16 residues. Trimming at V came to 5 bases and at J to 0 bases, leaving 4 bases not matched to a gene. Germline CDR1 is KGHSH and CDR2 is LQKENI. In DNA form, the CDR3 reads TGTGCCAGCTCATCCCGGGACAGGGGCTCTGGAAACACCATATATTTT. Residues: CASSSRDRGSGNTIYF.

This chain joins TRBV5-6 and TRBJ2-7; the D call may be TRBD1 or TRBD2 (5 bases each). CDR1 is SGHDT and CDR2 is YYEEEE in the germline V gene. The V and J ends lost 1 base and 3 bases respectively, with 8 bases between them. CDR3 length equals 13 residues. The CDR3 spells CASSLRDGYEQYF. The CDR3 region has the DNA TGTGCCAGCAGCTTGCGGGACGGCTACGAGCAGTACTTC. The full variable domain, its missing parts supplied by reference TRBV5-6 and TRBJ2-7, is DAGVTQSPTHLIKTRGQQVTLRCSPKSGHDTVSWYQQALGQGPQFIFQYYEEEERQRGNFPDRFSGHQFPNYSSELNVNALLLGDSALYLCASSLRDGYEQYFGPGTRLTVT.

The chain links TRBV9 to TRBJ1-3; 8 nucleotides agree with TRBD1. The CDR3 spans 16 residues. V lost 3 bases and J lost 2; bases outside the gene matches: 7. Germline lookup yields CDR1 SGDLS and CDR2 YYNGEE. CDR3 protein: CASSARQGRTGNTIYF. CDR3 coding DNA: TGTGCCAGCAGCGCCCGACAGGGGAGAACTGGAAACACCATATATTTT. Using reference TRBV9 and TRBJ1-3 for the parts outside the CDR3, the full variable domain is DSGVTQTPKHLITATGQRVTLRCSPRSGDLSVYWYQQSLDQGLQFLIQYYNGEERAKGNILERFSAQQFPDLHSELNLSSLELGDSALYFCASSARQGRTGNTIYFGEGSWLTVV.

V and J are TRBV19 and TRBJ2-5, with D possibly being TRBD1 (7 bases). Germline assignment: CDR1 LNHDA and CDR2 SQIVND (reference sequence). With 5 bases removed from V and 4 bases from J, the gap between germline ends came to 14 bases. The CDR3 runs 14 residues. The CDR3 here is CASSHRGSGETQYF. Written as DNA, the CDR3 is TGTGCCAGTAGTCACAGGGGTAGCGGAGAGACCCAGTACTTC.